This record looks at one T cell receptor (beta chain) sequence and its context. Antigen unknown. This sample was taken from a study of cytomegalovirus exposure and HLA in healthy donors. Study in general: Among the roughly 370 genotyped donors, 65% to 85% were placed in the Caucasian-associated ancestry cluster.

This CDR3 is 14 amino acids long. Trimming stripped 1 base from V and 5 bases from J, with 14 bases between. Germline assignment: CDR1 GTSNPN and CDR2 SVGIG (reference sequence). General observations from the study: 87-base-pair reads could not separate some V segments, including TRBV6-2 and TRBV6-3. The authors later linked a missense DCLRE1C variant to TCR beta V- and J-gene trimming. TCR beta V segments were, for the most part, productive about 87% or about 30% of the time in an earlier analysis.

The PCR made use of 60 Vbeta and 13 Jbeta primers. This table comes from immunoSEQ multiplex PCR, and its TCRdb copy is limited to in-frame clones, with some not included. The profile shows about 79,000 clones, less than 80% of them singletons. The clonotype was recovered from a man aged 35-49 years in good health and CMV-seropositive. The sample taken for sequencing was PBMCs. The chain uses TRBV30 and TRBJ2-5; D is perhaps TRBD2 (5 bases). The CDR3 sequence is CAWSGASWVETQYF. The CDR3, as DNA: TGTGCCTGGAGTGGCGCTAGCTGGGTCGAGACCCAGTACTTC.